This is a list of T cell receptor beta chains from one sample in a study of blood T cell repertoires in COVID-19. TCRdb's copy holds only in-frame clones and misses some; the assay was immunoSEQ multiplex PCR. The sample lists 87,000 or so clones; about 90% were seen once. The sample comprised peripheral blood. Source of these receptors: a man younger than 35 with COVID-19, enrolled during active disease. CDR3s include the opening cysteine and the closing phenylalanine or tryptophan. D genes are given only for firm matches. Expanded clones are given a class, and other clones once, few, many or no size at all.

V	size	D	J	DNA	CDR3
TRBV6-5	.	.	TRBJ1-2	TGTGCCAGCAGCATAGAACAGGGAGACGGCTACACCTTC	CASSIEQGDGYTF
TRBV24-1	.	TRBD2	TRBJ2-1	TGTGCCACCAGTGGCCCGACTAGCGGGAGGGATAGCAATGAGCAGTTCTTC	CATSGPTSGRDSNEQFF
TRBV9	.	.	TRBJ1-1	TGTGCCAGCAGCGTTTCGGGTTCGGACACTGAAGCTTTCTTT	CASSVSGSDTEAFF
TRBV28	.	.	TRBJ2-7	TGTGCCAGCAGTTTATGGGCTAGGAGGGAGGAGGAGCAGTACTTC	CASSLWARREEEQYF
TRBV9	.	.	TRBJ2-3	TGTGCCAGCAGCGTAGGCATAGGTGAGGGCACAGATACGCAGTATTTT	CASSVGIGEGTDTQYF
TRBV7-9	few	TRBD1	TRBJ1-4	TGTGCCAGCAGCACAGGGGGCACTAATGAAAAACTGCTTTTT	CASSTGGTNEKLLF
TRBV7-2	.	TRBD2	TRBJ2-2	TGTGCCAGCAGCCCATTAGCGGGAGGGGACACCGGGGAGCTGTTTTTT	CASSPLAGGDTGELFF
TRBV4-2	.	.	TRBJ2-7	TGTGCCAGCAGCCAAGTCCGGACAGAGTTCTCCTACGAGCAGTACTTC	CASSQVRTEFSYEQYF
TRBV11-3	.	TRBD1	TRBJ1-3	TGTGCCAGCAGCCCGGACAGGGACACCATATATTTT	CASSPDRDTIYF
TRBV4-1	.	TRBD2	TRBJ2-1	TGCGCCAGCAGCCACCTCGCAGCGGGAGGGGACTATGAGCAGTTCTTC	CASSHLAAGGDYEQFF
TRBV9	.	.	TRBJ2-2	TGTGCCAGCAGCCCCTCGGGTCTTTGGGCCGGGGAGCTGTTTTTT	CASSPSGLWAGELFF